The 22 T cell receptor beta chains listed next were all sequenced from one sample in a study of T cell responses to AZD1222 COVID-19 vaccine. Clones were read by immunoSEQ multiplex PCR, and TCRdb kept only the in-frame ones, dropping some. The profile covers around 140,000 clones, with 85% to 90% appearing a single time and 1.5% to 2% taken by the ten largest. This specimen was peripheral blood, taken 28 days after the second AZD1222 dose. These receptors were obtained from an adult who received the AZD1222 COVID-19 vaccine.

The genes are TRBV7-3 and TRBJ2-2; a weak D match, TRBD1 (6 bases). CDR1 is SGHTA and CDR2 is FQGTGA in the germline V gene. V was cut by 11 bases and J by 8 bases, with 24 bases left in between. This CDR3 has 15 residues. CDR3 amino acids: CASRGREDGRGELFF. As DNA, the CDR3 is TGTGCCTCCAGGGGCCGAGAGGACGGCAGAGGGGAGCTGTTTTTT.

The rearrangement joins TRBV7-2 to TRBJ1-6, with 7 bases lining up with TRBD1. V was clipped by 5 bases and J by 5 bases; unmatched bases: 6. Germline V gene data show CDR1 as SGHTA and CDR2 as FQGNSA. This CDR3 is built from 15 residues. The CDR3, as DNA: TGTGCCAGCAGCCAGGGGGGACAGAATAATTCACCCCTCCACTTT. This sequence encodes CASSQGGQNNSPLHF.

CDR3 protein: CASSEGLTLTYEQYF. DNA of the CDR3: TGTGCCAGCAGTGAAGGGTTGACCCTTACCTACGAGCAGTACTTC. The V call is TRBV2, the J call TRBJ2-7; D uncertain. V lost 1 base and J lost 2, with 12 bases in between. The germline gives CDR1 SNHLY, CDR2 FYNNEI. This CDR3 contains 15 residues. The full variable domain, in which reference TRBV2 and TRBJ2-7 provide the parts outside the CDR3, is EPEVTQTPSHQVTQMGQEVILRCVPISNHLYFYWYRQILGQKVEFLVSFYNNEISEKSEIFDDQFSVERPDGSNFTLKIRSTKLEDSAMYFCASSEGLTLTYEQYFGPGTRLTVT.

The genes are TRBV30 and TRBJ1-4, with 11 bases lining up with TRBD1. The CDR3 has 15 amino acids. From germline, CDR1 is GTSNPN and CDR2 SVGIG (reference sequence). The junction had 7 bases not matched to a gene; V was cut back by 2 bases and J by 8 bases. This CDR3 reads CAWSSPGTGGEKLFF. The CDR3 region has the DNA TGTGCCTGGAGTTCCCCCGGGACAGGGGGAGAAAAACTGTTTTTT.

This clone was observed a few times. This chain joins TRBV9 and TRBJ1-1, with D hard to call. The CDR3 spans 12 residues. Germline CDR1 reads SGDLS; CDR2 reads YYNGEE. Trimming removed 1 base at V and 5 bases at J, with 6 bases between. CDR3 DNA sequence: TGTGCCAGCAGCGTAAGCGGGACTGAAGCTTTCTTT. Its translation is CASSVSGTEAFF. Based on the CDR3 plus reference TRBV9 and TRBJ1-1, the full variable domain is DSGVTQTPKHLITATGQRVTLRCSPRSGDLSVYWYQQSLDQGLQFLIQYYNGEERAKGNILERFSAQQFPDLHSELNLSSLELGDSALYFCASSVSGTEAFFGQGTRLTVV.

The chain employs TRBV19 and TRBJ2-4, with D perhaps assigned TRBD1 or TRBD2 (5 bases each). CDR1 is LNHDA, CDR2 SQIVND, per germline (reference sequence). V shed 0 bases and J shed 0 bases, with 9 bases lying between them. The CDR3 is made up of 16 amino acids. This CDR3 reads CASSIDRDVAKNIQYF. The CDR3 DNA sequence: TGTGCCAGTAGTATAGATAGGGACGTAGCCAAAAACATTCAGTACTTC.

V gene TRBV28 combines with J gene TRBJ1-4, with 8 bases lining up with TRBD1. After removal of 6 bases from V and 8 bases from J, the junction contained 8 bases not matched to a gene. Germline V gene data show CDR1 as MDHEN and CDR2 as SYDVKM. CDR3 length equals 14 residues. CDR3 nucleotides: TGTGCCAGCAGCTCGACAGGGGATTGGGAAAAACTGTTTTTT. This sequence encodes CASSSTGDWEKLFF.

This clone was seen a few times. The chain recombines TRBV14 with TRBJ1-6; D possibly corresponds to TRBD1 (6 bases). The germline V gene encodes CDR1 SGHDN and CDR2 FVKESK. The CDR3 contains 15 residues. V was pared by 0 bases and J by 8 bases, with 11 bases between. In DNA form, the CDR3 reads TGTGCCAGCAGCCAAGATCTACAGGGCGATTCACCCCTCCACTTT. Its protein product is CASSQDLQGDSPLHF.

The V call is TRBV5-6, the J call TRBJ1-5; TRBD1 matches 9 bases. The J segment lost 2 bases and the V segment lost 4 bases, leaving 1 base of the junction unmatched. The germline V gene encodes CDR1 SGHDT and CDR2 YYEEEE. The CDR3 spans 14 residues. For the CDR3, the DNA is TGTGCCAGCAGCCGGGACAGGGGCAATCAGCCCCAGCATTTT. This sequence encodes CASSRDRGNQPQHF.

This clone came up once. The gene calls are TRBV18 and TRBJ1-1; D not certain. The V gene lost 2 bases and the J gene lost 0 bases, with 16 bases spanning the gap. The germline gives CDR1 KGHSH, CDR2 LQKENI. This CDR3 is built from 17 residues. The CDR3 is CASSPSGPTGMNTEAFF. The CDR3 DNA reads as TGTGCCAGCTCACCATCAGGCCCCACCGGAATGAACACTGAAGCTTTCTTT.

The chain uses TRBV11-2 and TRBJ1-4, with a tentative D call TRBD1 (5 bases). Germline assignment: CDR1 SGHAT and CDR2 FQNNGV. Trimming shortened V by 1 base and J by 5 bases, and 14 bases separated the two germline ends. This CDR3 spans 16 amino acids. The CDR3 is CASSLGSGTLNEKLFF. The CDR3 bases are TGTGCCAGCAGCTTAGGATCCGGGACTTTAAATGAAAAACTGTTTTTT.

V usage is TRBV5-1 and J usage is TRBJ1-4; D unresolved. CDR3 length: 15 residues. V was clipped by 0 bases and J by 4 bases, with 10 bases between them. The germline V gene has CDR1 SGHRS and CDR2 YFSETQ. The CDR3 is CASSLAAAHNEKLFF. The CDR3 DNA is TGCGCCAGCAGCTTGGCGGCAGCCCATAATGAAAAACTGTTTTTT.

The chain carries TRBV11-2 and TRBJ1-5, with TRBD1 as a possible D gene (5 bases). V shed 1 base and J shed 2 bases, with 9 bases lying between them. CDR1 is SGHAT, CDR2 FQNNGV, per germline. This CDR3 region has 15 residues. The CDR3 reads CASSLAAGGNQPQHF. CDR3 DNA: TGTGCCAGCAGCTTAGCTGCGGGGGGCAATCAGCCCCAGCATTTT.

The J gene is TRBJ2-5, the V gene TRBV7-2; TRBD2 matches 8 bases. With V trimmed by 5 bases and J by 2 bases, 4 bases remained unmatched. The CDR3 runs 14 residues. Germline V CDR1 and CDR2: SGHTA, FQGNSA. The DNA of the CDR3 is TGTGCCAGCAGCAGCGGGGGAGGGCAAGAGACCCAGTACTTC. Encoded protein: CASSSGGGQETQYF.

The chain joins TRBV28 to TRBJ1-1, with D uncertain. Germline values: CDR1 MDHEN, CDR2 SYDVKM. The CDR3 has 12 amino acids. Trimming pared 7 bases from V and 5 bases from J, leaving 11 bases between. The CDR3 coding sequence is TGTGCCAGCACCACATGGGGAACTGAAGCTTTCTTT. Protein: CASTTWGTEAFF. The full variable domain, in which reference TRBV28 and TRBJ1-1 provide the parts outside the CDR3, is DVKVTQSSRYLVKRTGEKVFLECVQDMDHENMFWYRQDPGLGLRLIYFSYDVKMKEKGDIPEGYSVSREKKERFSLILESASTNQTSMYLCASTTWGTEAFFGQGTRLTVV.

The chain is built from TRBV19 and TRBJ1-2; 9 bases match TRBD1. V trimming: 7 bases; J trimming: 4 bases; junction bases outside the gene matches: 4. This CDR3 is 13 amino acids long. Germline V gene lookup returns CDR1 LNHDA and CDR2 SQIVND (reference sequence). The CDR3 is CASTRTGVYGYTF. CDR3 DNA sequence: TGTGCCAGTACCAGGACAGGGGTCTATGGCTACACCTTC.

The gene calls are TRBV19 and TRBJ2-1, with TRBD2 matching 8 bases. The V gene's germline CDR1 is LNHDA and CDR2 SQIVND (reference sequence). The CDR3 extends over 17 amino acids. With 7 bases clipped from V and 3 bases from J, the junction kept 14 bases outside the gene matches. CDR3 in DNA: TGTGCCAGTAACCCGGGAGGGGAATCGAGGCTCTACAATGAGCAGTTCTTC. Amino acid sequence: CASNPGGESRLYNEQFF.

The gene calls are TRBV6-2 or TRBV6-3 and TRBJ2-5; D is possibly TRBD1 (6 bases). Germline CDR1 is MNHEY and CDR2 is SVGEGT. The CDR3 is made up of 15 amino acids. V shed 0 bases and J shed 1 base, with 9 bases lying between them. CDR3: CASSYSWTVQETQYF. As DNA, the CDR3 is TGTGCCAGCAGTTACTCTTGGACAGTCCAAGAGACCCAGTACTTC.

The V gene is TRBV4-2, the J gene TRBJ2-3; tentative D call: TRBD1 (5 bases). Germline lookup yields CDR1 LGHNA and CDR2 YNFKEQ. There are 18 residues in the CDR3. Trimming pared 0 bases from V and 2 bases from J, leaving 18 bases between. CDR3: CASSQDLTGRSITDTQYF. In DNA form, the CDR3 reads TGTGCCAGCAGCCAAGATCTCACAGGAAGATCTATCACAGATACGCAGTATTTT.

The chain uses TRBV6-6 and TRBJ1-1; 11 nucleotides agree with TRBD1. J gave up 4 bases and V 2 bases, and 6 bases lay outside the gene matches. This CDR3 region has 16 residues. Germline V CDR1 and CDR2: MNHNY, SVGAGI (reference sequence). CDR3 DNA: TGTGCCAGCAGTTACGGGACAGGGGGTGGGGGCACTGAAGCTTTCTTT. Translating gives CASSYGTGGGGTEAFF.

CDR3 residues: CASSQDTGNTGELFF. The CDR3 nucleotides are TGCGCCAGCAGCCAAGACACGGGGAACACCGGGGAGCTGTTTTTT. The chain is built from TRBV4-3 and TRBJ2-2; D is unresolved. Between the trimmed V and J ends, which lost 0 bases and 1 base, there was a span of 6 bases. Germline V gene sequence: CDR1 LGHNA, CDR2 YSLEER. This CDR3 is 15 amino acids long.

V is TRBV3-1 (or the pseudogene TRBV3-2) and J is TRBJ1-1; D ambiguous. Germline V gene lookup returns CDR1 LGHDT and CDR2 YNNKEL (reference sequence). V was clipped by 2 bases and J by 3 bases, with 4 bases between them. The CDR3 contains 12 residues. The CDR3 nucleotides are TGTGCCAGCAGCCAAACGTACACTGAAGCTTTCTTT. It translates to CASSQTYTEAFF.